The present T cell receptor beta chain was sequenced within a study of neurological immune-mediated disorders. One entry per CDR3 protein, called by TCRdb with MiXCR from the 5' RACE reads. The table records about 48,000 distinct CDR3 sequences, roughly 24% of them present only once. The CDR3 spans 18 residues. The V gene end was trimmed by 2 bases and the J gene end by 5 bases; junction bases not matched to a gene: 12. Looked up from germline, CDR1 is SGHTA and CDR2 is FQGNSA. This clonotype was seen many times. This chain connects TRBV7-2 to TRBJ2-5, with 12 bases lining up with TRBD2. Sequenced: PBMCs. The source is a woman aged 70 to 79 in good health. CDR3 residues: CASSLPPGTSGLRETQYF. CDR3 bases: TGTGCCAGCAGCTTACCTCCCGGGACTAGCGGGTTGCGGGAGACCCAGTACTTC.